This T cell receptor (beta chain) was sequenced in a study of cytomegalovirus exposure and HLA in healthy donors. Study at large: From donors who were HLA-typed, an early data release held 81 million or so unique TCRs. Overall study findings and caveats: In a later analysis, HLA-associated beta chains showed higher expansion and lower generation probabilities than comparable chains. When a later analysis was performed, an Asian-associated ancestry cluster reportedly had fewer N-insertions than the 666-donor mean.

Looked up from germline, CDR1 is SGDLS and CDR2 is YYNGEE. There are 14 residues in the CDR3. Trimming pared 0 bases from V and 1 base from J, leaving 7 bases between. As concerns this clone: Its target is not known.

A multiplex PCR was run with 60 Vbeta primers and 13 Jbeta primers. Using immunoSEQ multiplex PCR, the repertoire was profiled, and TCRdb retains in-frame clones only, with some absent. The profile shows some 190,000 clones, 77% of them singletons. Sequencing was done on a sample of PBMCs. The receptor comes from a man between 18 and 35 years old in good health and CMV-seronegative. This chain joins TRBV9 and TRBJ2-5; no reliable D call. CDR3 protein: CASSVDDTQETQYF. The CDR3 DNA reads TGTGCCAGCAGCGTAGATGACACCCAAGAGACCCAGTACTTC. Looking up the rest from reference TRBV9 and TRBJ2-5 gives the full variable domain: DSGVTQTPKHLITATGQRVTLRCSPRSGDLSVYWYQQSLDQGLQFLIQYYNGEERAKGNILERFSAQQFPDLHSELNLSSLELGDSALYFCASSVDDTQETQYFGPGTRLLVL.